This T cell receptor (beta chain) was documented in a study of blood T cell repertoires in COVID-19 (dated by TCRdb to about 2020). The study in broad terms: The collaborator samples originated in the United States, Italy and Spain and spanned the acute and convalescent phases of COVID-19. The prospective study material was composed of cDNA or gDNA derived from T cells, B-cell-depleted T cells, or PBMCs. Deeply sampled blood TCRbeta repertoires from subjects exposed to, actively infected with, or recovered from COVID-19 were included in the dataset. The repertoires were released in a freely available public database meant as a resource for research on the immune response to SARS-CoV-2. The samples were drawn from two sources: the first 160 participants of the ongoing ImmuneRACE study, and 1,200 or so subjects contributed by 6 global collaborators. The sample metadata nearly always contained a de-identified subject ID, COVID-19 status, age in years and sex. Where HLA class I and class II types were available, the types were taken from metadata supplied by the sample provider, not from assay-based typing. Here is what the overall study found, with its caveats: The quantity of clinical and demographic metadata differed by source and by participant and was supplied without curation.

One collaborating source in Seattle enrolled patients while the patients were actively infected and followed the patients over time throughout the course of disease. The collaborating institutions used their own protocols to collect whole blood in K2EDTA tubes. Collaborator samples were shipped for TCRbeta analysis as frozen whole blood, isolated PBMCs, or DNA extracted from either sample type. A single count supports this clone. Its specific antigen is unknown. No per-base quality is available; no much larger clone lies one base away. TCRbeta CDR3 regions were amplified from genomic DNA using the immunoSEQ Assay, a bias-controlled multiplex PCR. The published analysis was carried out like this. The number of nucleated cells in each sample was estimated from the amplification of reference gene primers within the assay. Sequence reads were collapsed and filtered to measure the absolute abundance of every unique TCRbeta CDR3 rearrangement. Productive Simpson clonality was computed per sample as the square root of Simpson's diversity index over productive rearrangements. TCRdb took over this immuneACCESS table, retaining in-frame rearrangements with V and J assigned. Such tables are incomplete; in checked studies, under half of the missing clones stem from an unresolved V gene, and the remainder is unexplained. The V and J calls and clone size were taken over from that table, and D and trimming were inferred from the DNA. The sample table lists over 75,000 clones, around nine tenths of them with a count of one. Clones ranked in the top ten supply 4.2% of the sample.

The CDR3 starts with the cysteine, ends with the phenylalanine, and has 15 residues. Solely the CDR3 DNA is kept, with 45 bases framed from the first base. Clipping removes 4 bases from V and 0 bases from J, with 2 as the unmatched junction base count. CDR1 and CDR2 are read off the germline V gene (reference sequence) as LNHDA and SQIVND. This clonotype originated in a human donor with COVID-19, enrolled during active disease. The donor label of this sample is uncertain. The chain joins TRBV19 to TRBJ2-7, with 11 bases matching TRBD1. Input material: peripheral blood. CDR3 loop: CASSSGTGGSYEQYF. DNA sequence: TGTGCCAGTAGTAGCGGGACAGGGGGCTCCTACGAGCAGTACTTC.